The source of this T cell receptor beta chain is a study of cytomegalovirus exposure and HLA in healthy donors. At the level of the study: Samples from HLA-typed donors yielded about 85 million unique TCRs in an early data release.

PCR used 60 Vbeta primers and 13 Jbeta primers. The protocol was immunoSEQ multiplex PCR, while the TCRdb copy is restricted to in-frame clones and leaves out a portion. The table lists 120,000 to 150,000 clones, about three quarters of them singletons. This CDR3 comprises 13 residues. Trimming left V 11 bases short and J 8 bases short, with 18 bases between. Germline lookup yields CDR1 MDHEN and CDR2 SYDVKM. This receptor was obtained from a man aged 40-49 years in good health and CMV-seropositive. The J gene is TRBJ2-2, the V gene TRBV28, with a tentative D call TRBD2 (5 bases). Sequencing input: PBMCs. CDR3 coding DNA: TGTGCCTCCGGGCCAACGCGGGCAGGGGAGCTGTTTTTT. Its translation: CASGPTRAGELFF.